A selection of T cell receptor beta chains follows, all from one sample in a study of response to subunit inactivated influenza vaccine. TCRdb fed the RT-PCR reads into MiXCR, producing one record per CDR3 protein. The profile shows about 180,000 distinct CDR3 sequences, about a tenth of them singletons. The sequenced sample was non-naive T cells sorted from PBMCs, obtained on the day of vaccination. Every receptor here comes from a man aged 50-60 years who received an inactivated influenza vaccine. CDR3s include the opening cysteine and the closing phenylalanine or tryptophan. A D gene is named only where the DNA matches it firmly. The size field is filled for only some rows; it gives once, few, many or a size class.

TRBJ2-7,NA,TRBV7-9,few,TGTGCCAGCAGCTTAGAGGGAGTTTGGAGCGAGCAGTACTTC,CASSLEGVWSEQYF
TRBJ2-7,TRBD1,TRBV7-3,NA,TGTGCCAGCAGCCAGACAGGGCAACACGAGCAGTACTTC,CASSQTGQHEQYF
TRBJ2-1,NA,TRBV27,many,TGTGCCAGCAGTTTCCCAGGCCTATCCGGCAATGAGCAGTTCTTC,CASSFPGLSGNEQFF
TRBJ2-7,NA,TRBV11-2,many,TGTGCCAGCAGCTTAGGCTGGGCCGAGCAGTACTTC,CASSLGWAEQYF
TRBJ2-5,TRBD1,TRBV2,NA,TGTGCCAGCAGCGAACCTAAGACAGGGGACACAAGTCGGCAAACCCAGTACTTC,CASSEPKTGDTSRQTQYF
TRBJ2-1,TRBD2,TRBV24-1,once,TGCAGTGCAACGGGACTAGCGGTCTACAATGAGCAGTTCTTC,CSATGLAVYNEQFF
TRBJ2-7,NA,TRBV6-1,many,TGTGCCAGCAGCGAACGTGGCTTTAGCTACGAGCAGTACTTC,CASSERGFSYEQYF
TRBJ1-2,TRBD1,TRBV20-1,NA,TGCAGTGCTGTACAGGGGGCGCAGGTCTACACCTTC,CSAVQGAQVYTF
TRBJ1-6,TRBD1,TRBV28,few,TGTGCCAGCCAAACAGGGGGCGGATCACCCCTCCACTTT,CASQTGGGSPLHF
TRBJ2-2,NA,TRBV27,many,TGTGCCAGCAGTTTAACAGGGAACACCGGGGAGCTGTTTTTT,CASSLTGNTGELFF
TRBJ2-7,TRBD2,TRBV6-1,many,TGTGCCAGCAGCCGTAGCGGGAGGGCCTACGAGCAGTACTTC,CASSRSGRAYEQYF
TRBJ2-3,TRBD1,TRBV2,many,TGTGCCAGCAGGGTAAGGGGGCAAGATACGCAGTATTTT,CASRVRGQDTQYF
TRBJ1-3,NA,TRBV5-5,few,TGTGCCAGCAGCTTGGTTGGAAACACCATATATTTT,CASSLVGNTIYF
TRBJ2-3,NA,TRBV4-2,many,TGTGCCAGCGGGAAAGTGGGAGGTCGGGCAGATACGCAGTATTTT,CASGKVGGRADTQYF
TRBJ2-5,NA,TRBV20-1,many,TGCAGTGCTAGAACCGAGACCCAGTACTTC,CSARTETQYF
TRBJ1-2,NA,TRBV18,NA,TGTGCCAGCTCACATGACGGAGTCTATGGCTACACCTTC,CASSHDGVYGYTF
TRBJ2-3,TRBD2,TRBV12-3/TRBV12-4,many,TGTGCCAGCAGTTTAGGCGGGGGGAAGTTCGATACGCAGTATTTT,CASSLGGGKFDTQYF
TRBJ2-2,NA,TRBV12-3/TRBV12-4,many,TGTGCCAGCAGATCCACGGGGGGCCAGAGGGGGGAGCTGTTTTTT,CASRSTGGQRGELFF
TRBJ1-1,NA,TRBV4-2,many,TGTGCCAGCAGCCAAGTTCGCGGGGGGGGAACTGAAGCTTTCTTT,CASSQVRGGGTEAFF
TRBJ1-1,TRBD1,TRBV6-2/TRBV6-3,NA,TGTGCCAGCAGTTACTCAAGGACGACGACAGGGACGTGGAACACTGAAGCTTTCTTT,CASSYSRTTTGTWNTEAFF
TRBJ1-6,NA,TRBV12-3/TRBV12-4,few,TGTGCCAGCAGTTTAAGGGCAGGAGGTTCACCCCTCCACTTT,CASSLRAGGSPLHF
TRBJ2-7,NA,TRBV7-2,NA,TGTGCCAGCAGCGACCCCGGGGGGCCCGTCCCTTACGAGCAGTACTTC,CASSDPGGPVPYEQYF
TRBJ2-5,NA,TRBV5-6,many,TGTGCCAGCAGCTTGCGAGGGAACCAAGAGACCCAGTACTTC,CASSLRGNQETQYF
TRBJ2-1,NA,TRBV4-3,many,TGCGCCAGCAGCCAAGACACAAACCGGCAGTTCTTC,CASSQDTNRQFF
TRBJ2-1,TRBD2,TRBV7-2,few,TGTGCCAGCAGCTCGTCTAGCGGGAGGGCCGGAGGTGAGCAGTTCTTC,CASSSSSGRAGGEQFF
TRBJ1-2,NA,TRBV3-1,few,TGTGCCAGCAGCACAAGCTTAGTTTATGCGGGGATGGGCGGCTACACCTTC,CASSTSLVYAGMGGYTF
TRBJ2-7,NA,TRBV28,NA,TGTGCCAGCAGTCGGGGGACTTTCTACGAGCAGTACTTC,CASSRGTFYEQYF
TRBJ2-7,NA,TRBV28,few,TGTGCCAGCAGCCGACCTCTTCTGGGACGGGCTTCCTACGAGCAGTACTTC,CASSRPLLGRASYEQYF
TRBJ2-7,NA,TRBV20-1,few,TGCAGTGCTAGAGGGGACTACGAGCAGTACTTC,CSARGDYEQYF
TRBJ2-7,TRBD1,TRBV4-1,NA,TGCGCCAGCAGCCAAAGAGGGGGCGACGAGCAGTACTTC,CASSQRGGDEQYF
TRBJ2-4,NA,TRBV11-2,NA,TGTGCCAGCAGCCATCCCCCCGGCGGCACCACCTACAGGAACATTCAGTACTTC,CASSHPPGGTTYRNIQYF
TRBJ2-5,NA,TRBV18,NA,TGTGCCAGCTCACCACCCATGGTCGGGGAGACCCAGTACTTC,CASSPPMVGETQYF
TRBJ2-2,NA,TRBV7-2,many,TGTGCCAGCAGCTTAGTGCACGCGAACACCGGGGAGCTGTTTTTT,CASSLVHANTGELFF
TRBJ1-1,TRBD1,TRBV18,many,TGTGCCAGCTCACCAGGGACAGGGGTGACTGAAGCTTTCTTT,CASSPGTGVTEAFF
TRBJ2-5,NA,TRBV20-1,NA,TGCAGTGCTAGAGATGACCGAGGGAAAGAGACCCAGTACTTC,CSARDDRGKETQYF
TRBJ1-2,NA,TRBV20-1,NA,TGCAGTGCTAGAACGAAGAGGGTCAGCGGCTACACCTTC,CSARTKRVSGYTF
TRBJ2-3,NA,TRBV7-2,many,TGTGCCAGCAGCTTAGTAGGGGGAGCTACGCAGTATTTT,CASSLVGGATQYF
TRBJ1-2,NA,TRBV7-2,few,TGTGCCAGCAGCTTAGCCGGGGAAACCTATGGCTACACCTTC,CASSLAGETYGYTF
TRBJ2-2,TRBD2,TRBV19,NA,TGTGCCAGTACCGCCTGGACTAGCCCCAAGGAGCTGTTTTTT,CASTAWTSPKELFF
TRBJ2-7,NA,TRBV5-6,few,TGTGCCAGCAGCTTGGTAAGGTACGACACGTCCTACGAGCAGTACTTC,CASSLVRYDTSYEQYF
TRBJ2-7,NA,TRBV4-2,NA,TGTGCCAGCAGCCAAGATACCAGCTCCTACGAGCAGTACTTC,CASSQDTSSYEQYF
TRBJ2-7,TRBD2,TRBV9,few,TGTGCCAGCAGCGTAGGTATTAGCGGGTCTAACTCCTACGAGCAGTACTTC,CASSVGISGSNSYEQYF
TRBJ2-2,NA,TRBV20-1,many,TGCAGTGCCCGATCCAGCGGAATCGACACCGGGGAGCTGTTTTTT,CSARSSGIDTGELFF
TRBJ2-2,TRBD2,TRBV20-1,few,TGCAGTGCCAGAGGAGCTAGCGGGAGGAATACCGGGGAGCTGTTTTTT,CSARGASGRNTGELFF
TRBJ2-3,NA,TRBV29-1,NA,TGCAGCGTTCTGCCCGCAGATACGCAGTATTTT,CSVLPADTQYF
TRBJ2-1,NA,TRBV2,many,TGTGCCAGCGTAATAGGGATCGGCTCCTACAATGAGCAGTTCTTC,CASVIGIGSYNEQFF
TRBJ2-7,NA,TRBV28,many,TGTGCCAGCAGTGCCCCCTTTGGGGCCAGCTCCTACGAGCAGTACTTC,CASSAPFGASSYEQYF
TRBJ2-2,NA,TRBV12-3/TRBV12-4,many,TGTGCCAGCACCCTGGGCTGGGAGAAGGGCGGGGAGCTGTTTTTT,CASTLGWEKGGELFF